This T cell receptor beta chain was identified during a study of metastatic and nonmetastatic thyroid tumors (dated by TCRdb to the early 2020s). With regard to the full study: Repertoires from peripheral blood and from tumor or nodule tissue samples of malignant and benign thyroid patients were compared.

Library method: PCR. The instrument given in TCRdb is Illumina HiSeq 4000. High-throughput sequencing was used to profile the CDR3 region of the TCR beta-chain in every patient. The published analysis was carried out like this. CDR3 differences across clinicopathological groups were used to build a classifier for discriminating distant-metastatic papillary thyroid cancer patients. Repertoire diversity was assessed with the Shannon index, and tumor-blood repertoire similarity with the Morisita-Horn index. TCRdb reanalyzed the raw reads on its own, using fastp at Q25 for trimming and MiXCR for clone calling, and kept in-frame beta chains. These V and J calls rely on TCRdb rather than the paper's analysis. This sample holds about 62,000 clones; approximately 4.1% were observed only once. Together, the top ten hold 20% to 25% of the sample. In its sample, this clone was seen many times. Its antigen target is currently unknown. Base qualities were left out, and no much larger clone turns up one base away.

Results and caveats for the whole study, not just this receptor: TCR beta diversity was reported as significantly higher in malignant tumors than in benign nodules, in both blood and tumor samples.

No patient had received any treatment before thyroid surgery. The study retrospectively analysed patient clinical samples collected from about 2012 to 2018 using T-cell receptor beta sequencing. The clonotype comes from a female donor with papillary thyroid cancer or a benign thyroid nodule (not recorded which). Some clones in this sample may be carry-over from other donors' samples. The sample consisted of blood.

The CDR3 region reads CASSLRTGGNQPQHF. The DNA sequence is as follows: TGTGCCAGCAGTTTACGGACAGGAGGCAATCAGCCCCAGCATTTT. The V and J genes are TRBV12-3 or TRBV12-4 and TRBJ1-5; TRBD1 aligns with 7 central bases. Reading from cysteine to phenylalanine, the CDR3 counts 15 amino acids. Kept here is only the CDR3 DNA, which spans 45 bases and is read in frame from base 1. For this chain, trimming is 2 bases at the V end and 2 bases at the J end, and the number of junction bases without a gene match is 3.